The clone carrying this TCR beta chain has at least ten counts. A sample-barcoded 5' primer and a J-beta primer mix were used in a second PCR of about 6 to 12 cycles. TCRdb re-derived calls from the 5' RACE reads in MiXCR, one entry per CDR3 protein. The sample records around 280,000 distinct CDR3 sequences, 25% to 30% being singletons. The data stem from a study of blood T cells in healthy people across ages. The CDR3 covers 14 residues. V was clipped by 5 bases and J by 4 bases, with 13 bases between them. Germline CDR1 SGHTA, CDR2 FQGNSA. Sequenced sample: blood. This TCR was sampled from a woman in her sixties or seventies in good health. V usage is TRBV7-2 and J usage is TRBJ2-3; the D gene could be TRBD1 or TRBD2 (5 bases each). This CDR3 is CASSPQVGADTQYF. DNA of the CDR3: TGTGCCAGCAGCCCCCAGGTGGGGGCAGATACGCAGTATTTT.